This T cell receptor beta chain emerged from a study of blood T cell repertoires in COVID-19. Study details: Sites in the United States, Italy and Spain provided acute and convalescent COVID-19 samples. T cells, B-cell-depleted T cells, or PBMCs provided the cDNA or gDNA that served as material.

Study processing details: How many nucleated cells were present was estimated from reference gene primer amplification. The assay was immunoSEQ multiplex PCR, and TCRdb's table has in-frame clones only and misses some. Clone size and the V and J calls come from that table; the DNA yielded D and trimming. The top ten hold roughly 13% of the sample, which has 93,000 or so clones, 75% to 90% seen once. The CDR3 sequence is 13 residues long. CDR1 and CDR2 from the germline V gene are SEHNR and FQNEAQ (reference sequence). With 4 bases clipped from V and 4 bases from J, the junction kept 3 bases outside the gene matches.

The sequencing input was peripheral blood. This clonotype originated in a human donor in a cohort sampled during active or convalescent COVID-19. The V and J genes are TRBV7-9 and TRBJ2-5, with TRBD2 matching 7 bases. CDR3 region: CASSWDYLETQYF. CDR3 nucleotides: TGTGCCAGCAGCTGGGACTACCTAGAGACCCAGTACTTC.